The 14 T cell receptor beta chains listed next were all sequenced from one sample in a study of T cells in Graves' hyperthyroidism and ophthalmopathy. TCR beta CDR3 region amplification was performed from RNA transcripts. An initial round of RT-PCR targeting the TCR CDR3 relied on the HTBI primer set. TCRdb reprocessed the multiplex PCR reads via MiXCR and lists one record per CDR3 protein. The sample contains approximately 400,000 distinct CDR3 sequences, approximately 15% of which appear only once. Sequencing used blood. The receptors shown here come from a woman aged 60-70 years with Graves' hyperthyroidism.

This clonotype was observed at least ten times. This rearrangement joins TRBV30 to TRBJ1-5; D remains unclear. The CDR3 extends over 14 amino acids. V was clipped by 0 bases and J by 5 bases, with 11 bases between them. Germline loops: CDR1 GTSNPN, CDR2 SVGIG (reference sequence). Here the CDR3 reads CAWSVLQPDQPQHF. CDR3 sequence (DNA): TGTGCCTGGAGTGTACTACAGCCAGATCAGCCCCAGCATTTT.

This clonotype showed up many times. V gene TRBV27 combines with J gene TRBJ2-7, with TRBD1 matching over 9 bases. V lost 6 bases to trimming and J lost 5 bases; unmatched junction nucleotides: 5. CDR1 is MNHEY, CDR2 SMNVEV, per germline (reference sequence). The CDR3 is 13 residues long. The chain's CDR3 is CASRGQGVDEQYF. CDR3 DNA: TGTGCCAGCAGGGGACAGGGAGTCGACGAGCAGTACTTC.

Many counts were recorded for this clonotype. The chain joins TRBV7-6 to TRBJ2-7, with TRBD1 matching over 7 bases. This CDR3 region has 13 residues. With V trimmed by 4 bases and J by 2 bases, 2 bases remained unmatched. Germline CDR1 and CDR2: SGHVS and FNYEAQ. The CDR3 loop reads CASSYGQAYEQYF. The CDR3 DNA is TGTGCCAGCAGCTACGGACAGGCCTACGAGCAGTACTTC.

This clonotype was counted many times. The genes are TRBV3-1 and TRBJ1-1; a weak D match, TRBD1 (5 bases). Germline lookup yields CDR1 LGHDT and CDR2 YNNKEL (reference sequence). Trimming stripped 4 bases from V and 3 bases from J, with 15 bases between. CDR3 size: 15 residues. The CDR3 DNA follows: TGTGCCAGCAGCCCGGGGACCGGCGGCGACACTGAAGCTTTCTTT. Amino acid sequence: CASSPGTGGDTEAFF.

This clonotype was seen a handful of times. A read error may explain this, as a much larger clone is one base away. This chain joins TRBV6-1 and TRBJ1-1; 7 bases map to TRBD1. The junction had 5 bases not matched to a gene; V was cut back by 6 bases and J by 4 bases. This CDR3 spans 13 amino acids. From germline, CDR1 is MNHNS and CDR2 SASEGT. The CDR3 protein is CASSNRGGTEAFF. The DNA of the CDR3 is TGTGCCAGCAGCAACAGGGGAGGCACTGAAGCTTTCTTT.

This clonotype was counted ten times or more. The chain is built from TRBV3-1 and TRBJ2-3, with TRBD2 as a possible D gene (5 bases). The CDR3 has 13 amino acids. Germline CDR1 reads LGHDT; CDR2 reads YNNKEL (reference sequence). The ends were cut back, 3 bases at V and 4 bases at J, with 8 bases in the middle. As DNA, the CDR3 is TGTGCCAGCAGCCACGCGGGTCCAGATACGCAGTATTTT. Translating it yields CASSHAGPDTQYF.

This clonotype was observed at least ten times. The chain uses TRBV12-3 or TRBV12-4 and TRBJ2-1; D unclear. The CDR3 has 14 amino acids. Trimming took off 1 base at V and 5 bases at J, with 9 bases between the two ends. This CDR3 is CASSLVGRNNEQFF. Written as DNA, the CDR3 is TGTGCCAGCAGTTTAGTTGGGCGGAACAATGAGCAGTTCTTC.

This clonotype occurred many times. The chain uses TRBV6-2 or TRBV6-3 and TRBJ2-7; 7 bases are a match to TRBD1. The germline V gene has CDR1 MNHEY and CDR2 SVGEGT. The length of the CDR3 is 16 residues. Unmatched junction bases numbered 11, after V lost 6 bases and J lost 0 bases. CDR3 bases: TGTGCCAGCAGCGGAAAGACAGGGATCAGCTCCTACGAGCAGTACTTC. Residues: CASSGKTGISSYEQYF.

This clonotype was recorded many times. J is TRBJ2-1 and V is TRBV20-1, with D perhaps matching TRBD2 (6 bases). V lost 0 bases and J lost 8, with 23 bases in between. CDR1 and CDR2 (germline): DFQATT, SNEGSKA (reference sequence). The CDR3 consists of 17 residues. CDR3 in amino acids: CSARDLSGWNLGHEQFF. Here the CDR3 DNA reads TGCAGTGCTAGAGATCTCAGCGGGTGGAACCTAGGGCATGAGCAGTTCTTC.

Ten or more counts support this clonotype. The V gene is TRBV2, the J gene TRBJ1-3, with D unclear. Looked up from germline, CDR1 is SNHLY and CDR2 is FYNNEI. Trimming took off 3 bases at V and 6 bases at J, with 9 bases between the two ends. The CDR3 runs 13 residues. The CDR3 DNA sequence: TGTGCCAGCAGTGAGAGCCAAGAAAACACCATATATTTT. This translates into CASSESQENTIYF.

The sample holds many counts of this clonotype. CDR3 coding DNA: TGTGCCATCAGTGAGTCTTTCGGGACTAGTTTAAATGAGCAGTTCTTC. As protein: CAISESFGTSLNEQFF. The J gene is TRBJ2-1, the V gene TRBV10-3; 8 bases line up with TRBD2. The V gene end was trimmed by 0 bases and the J gene end by 7 bases; junction bases not matched to a gene: 8. CDR1 ENHRY and CDR2 SYGVKD come from the germline V gene. There are 16 residues in the CDR3.

Ten or more counts support this clonotype. CDR3 bases: TGCGCCAGCAGCTTGGGGGGTAGCGGCGAGCAGTACTTC. It encodes CASSLGGSGEQYF. The chain combines TRBV5-1 with TRBJ2-7; tentative D call: TRBD2 (6 bases). There are 13 residues in the CDR3. V was clipped by 0 bases and J by 6 bases, with 10 bases between them. Germline assignment: CDR1 SGHRS and CDR2 YFSETQ.

In this sample, this clonotype turned up many times. This chain connects TRBV20-1 to TRBJ2-1; 8 bases align to TRBD2. Germline lookup yields CDR1 DFQATT and CDR2 SNEGSKA (reference sequence). V shed 5 bases, J shed 0 bases, and the junction held 6 bases outside the gene matches. This CDR3 contains 15 residues. The CDR3 loop is CSAFERESSYNEQFF. The CDR3 DNA is TGCAGTGCTTTCGAGCGGGAGAGCTCCTACAATGAGCAGTTCTTC.

The sample holds many counts of this clonotype. The rearrangement links TRBV13 to TRBJ2-4; D uncertain. Trimming stripped 2 bases from V and 0 bases from J, with 5 bases between. This CDR3 has 14 amino acids. The germline gives CDR1 PRHDT, CDR2 FYEKMQ (reference sequence). In nucleotides, the CDR3 is TGTGCCAGCAGCTTACCCCTAGCCAAAAACATTCAGTACTTC. Protein: CASSLPLAKNIQYF.